This T cell receptor (beta chain) was sequenced during a study of somatic mutations in cytotoxic T cells in rheumatoid arthritis. Overall study context: Patient blood (approximately 31 ml EDTA) was taken immediately after diagnosis and before treatment.

Turning to this clone: The antigen remains undetermined.

The germline gives CDR1 MNHEY, CDR2 SMNVEV (reference sequence). The CDR3 consists of 13 residues. Trimming removed 2 bases from V and 11 bases from J; junction bases left unmatched: 5. Findings and caveats of the study: It was found that CD8+ T-cell clonality in rheumatoid arthritis patients did not differ significantly from that in age-matched healthy controls.

Measured with immunoSEQ multiplex PCR; TCRdb has only the in-frame clones, and not every one. The sample holds 25,000 to 30,000 clones, around 87% seen once. Sequencing was carried out using CD8+ T cells sorted from blood. The TCR originated in an adult with rheumatoid arthritis. The rearrangement joins TRBV27 to TRBJ2-1; 8 bases fit TRBD2. CDR3 in DNA: TGTGCCAGCAGTTTAGCGGGGGGACTCAAGCAGTTCTTC. It yields the protein CASSLAGGLKQFF.